This T cell receptor (beta chain) emerged from a study of blood T cell repertoires in COVID-19. Study in general: Sources were T cells, B-cell-depleted T cells, or PBMCs; the material itself was cDNA or gDNA.

The CDR3 is made up of 16 amino acids. Per germline, CDR1 WNHNN and CDR2 SYGVQD (reference sequence). The junction had 8 bases not matched to a gene; V was cut back by 5 bases and J by 2 bases. Those enrolled, adults aged about 18 to 89 years, came from about 24 US areas. Grouping used clinical history reported by participants in a survey and questionnaire. Exposed participants encountered a COVID-19 case during the 2 weeks preceding study entry. TCRdb keeps only in-frame clones here, not all; method: immunoSEQ multiplex PCR. This table has around 140,000 clones, about nine tenths appearing once. This chain connects TRBV10-1 to TRBJ2-2; 7 bases map to TRBD1. The sequence came from a woman in her forties who had been exposed to COVID-19. Sequencing used PBMCs or T cells enriched from blood (not recorded which). CDR3 sequence reads: CASSTGTDTNTGELFF. The CDR3 nucleotides read TGCGCCAGCAGTACCGGGACAGACACAAACACCGGGGAGCTGTTTTTT.